This T cell receptor beta chain was sequenced for a study of blood T cell repertoires in COVID-19. Looking at the study overall: From the United States, Italy and Spain came samples of acute and convalescent COVID-19.

This clone was recorded a few times. Only in-frame clones appear in the TCRdb table, and some are missing; sequencing was by immunoSEQ multiplex PCR. The profile shows 140,000 to 150,000 clones, 80% to 90% of them singletons. This sequence was found in a man aged 55 to 70 with active or convalescent COVID-19. Sequenced material: peripheral blood.

The CDR3 region has the DNA TGTGCCAGCAGCTTAGCCCCCATCTCCTACGAGCAGTACTTC. Protein sequence: CASSLAPISYEQYF. The chain is built from TRBV7-2 and TRBJ2-7; D ambiguous. CDR1 SGHTA and CDR2 FQGNSA come from the germline V gene. V lost 0 bases, J lost 0 bases, and 6 bases lay in between. This CDR3 has 14 residues. The full variable domain, in which reference TRBV7-2 and TRBJ2-7 provide the parts outside the CDR3, is GAGVSQSPSNKVTEKGKDVELRCDPISGHTALYWYRQSLGQGLEFLIYFQGNSAPDKSGLPSDRFSAERTGGSVSTLTIQRTQQEDSAVYLCASSLAPISYEQYFGPGTRLTVT.